A single sample is the source of the 13 T cell receptor beta chains below, sequenced in a study of blood T cell repertoires in COVID-19. Profiled with immunoSEQ multiplex PCR; TCRdb holds only in-frame clones, not every one. In the table there are about 21,000 clones, about nine tenths of which are singletons. Sequencing input: peripheral blood. These receptors all come from a human donor with active COVID-19. The donor label of this sample is uncertain.

The genes are TRBV3-1 (or the pseudogene TRBV3-2) and TRBJ1-3; 9 nucleotides align to TRBD1. CDR1 is LGHDT and CDR2 is YNNKEL in the germline V gene (reference sequence). This CDR3 has 19 residues. With V trimmed by 3 bases and J by 0 bases, 12 bases remained unmatched. CDR3 coding DNA: TGTGCCAGCAGCCAGACAACCGGGACAGGGTTTTACTCTGGAAACACCATATATTTT. It yields the protein CASSQTTGTGFYSGNTIYF.

V is TRBV4-2 and J is TRBJ2-1, with a tentative D call TRBD2 (5 bases). Trimming removed 1 base at V and 10 bases at J, with 11 bases between. CDR1 LGHNA and CDR2 YNFKEQ come from the germline V gene. This CDR3 comprises 13 residues. CDR3 sequence (DNA): TGTGCCAGCAGCCAAGGAGAAGCGGTAGAGCAGTTCTTC. This codes for CASSQGEAVEQFF.

The chain joins TRBV5-6 to TRBJ1-5; D is uncertain. Trimming shortened V by 3 bases and J by 0 bases, and 13 bases separated the two germline ends. The CDR3 length is 16 residues. Looked up from germline, CDR1 is SGHDT and CDR2 is YYEEEE. DNA of the CDR3: TGTGCCAGCAGCTCCGCAGGTGCCTATAGCAATCAGCCCCAGCATTTT. Residues: CASSSAGAYSNQPQHF.

The V and J genes are TRBV6-4 and TRBJ2-6; 7 positions agree with TRBD1. CDR1 is MRHNA and CDR2 is SNTAGT in the germline V gene. The CDR3 is made up of 16 amino acids. V lost 2 bases, J lost 2 bases, and 3 bases stayed unmatched. The CDR3 coding sequence is TGTGCCAGCAGTGACCTTACAGGGGCTGGGGCCAACGTCCTGACTTTC. This encodes CASSDLTGAGANVLTF.

In DNA, the CDR3 is TGTGCCAGCAACCCGGACTTGTATAGCAATCAGCCCCAGCATTTT. It specifies CASNPDLYSNQPQHF. The chain is built from TRBV6-2 or TRBV6-3 and TRBJ1-5; D call uncertain. V was pared by 7 bases and J by 0 bases, with 13 bases between. Per the germline V gene, CDR1 is MNHEY and CDR2 is SVGEGT. The CDR3 covers 15 residues.

The chain uses TRBV7-2 and TRBJ2-1, with 13 bases matching TRBD2. This CDR3 region has 14 residues. The V segment lost 5 bases and the J segment 10 bases; nucleotides outside the gene matches: 5. Looked up from germline, CDR1 is SGHTA and CDR2 is FQGNSA. The CDR3 region has the DNA TGTGCCAGCAGCGGGACTAGCGGGATAGTCGAGCAGTTCTTC. Amino acid sequence: CASSGTSGIVEQFF.

Here the CDR3 reads CASSFGQGLIYGYTF. CDR3 DNA sequence: TGTGCCAGCAGTTTCGGACAGGGGCTTATCTATGGCTACACCTTC. The rearrangement links TRBV28 to TRBJ1-2; TRBD1 agrees at 9 bases. Trimming removed 3 bases from V and 4 bases from J; junction bases left unmatched: 6. Germline loops: CDR1 MDHEN, CDR2 SYDVKM. The CDR3 has 15 residues.

The V call is TRBV15, the J call TRBJ1-6; possibly TRBD1 for D (6 bases). The V end was cut by 0 bases, the J end by 0 bases, with 15 bases between. Germline CDR1 and CDR2: LNHNV and YYDKDF (reference sequence). The length of the CDR3 is 19 residues. CDR3 nucleotides: TGTGCCACCAGCAGAGATCGATCGGCCAGGGGCTCCTATAATTCACCCCTCCACTTT. It encodes CATSRDRSARGSYNSPLHF.

This clone has a handful of counts. This chain links TRBV7-3 with TRBJ2-1; 9 bases are a match to TRBD2. From germline, CDR1 is SGHTA and CDR2 FQGTGA. V lost 9 bases to trimming and J lost 0 bases; unmatched junction nucleotides: 0. The CDR3 spans 13 residues. The CDR3 region is CASSGSSYNEQFF. The CDR3 DNA is TGTGCCAGTAGCGGGAGCTCCTACAATGAGCAGTTCTTC.

This rearrangement joins TRBV13 to TRBJ1-4, with D possibly TRBD1 on 5 matching bases. Trimming pared 5 bases from V and 3 bases from J, leaving 13 bases between. The CDR3 has 15 amino acids. The germline V gene has CDR1 PRHDT and CDR2 FYEKMQ (reference sequence). Here the CDR3 DNA reads TGTGCCAGCAGCCTGATTGACAGTCCTAATGAAAAACTGTTTTTT. Translating gives CASSLIDSPNEKLFF. Drawing the rest from reference TRBV13 and TRBJ1-4, the complete variable domain is AAGVIQSPRHLIKEKRETATLKCYPIPRHDTVYWYQQGPGQDPQFLISFYEKMQSDKGSIPDRFSAQQFSDYHSELNMSSLELGDSALYFCASSLIDSPNEKLFFGSGTQLSVL.

This chain links TRBV25-1 with TRBJ2-7; D is perhaps TRBD2 (5 bases). Deletions cut 2 bases from V and 0 bases from J, with 14 bases between. The germline CDR1 and CDR2 sequences are MGHDK and SYGVNS. The CDR3 loop spans 16 amino acids. As DNA, the CDR3 is TGTGCCAGCAGTGAAAGTAGAGGGTCGAGCTCCTACGAGCAGTACTTC. It yields the protein CASSESRGSSSYEQYF.

V is TRBV25-1 and J is TRBJ1-2; 7 bases agree with TRBD1. V was clipped by 2 bases and J by 3 bases; unmatched bases: 9. Germline V lookup: CDR1 MGHDK, CDR2 SYGVNS. The CDR3 has 16 residues. CDR3 amino acids: CASSESLGQGDYGYTF. The CDR3 DNA sequence: TGTGCCAGCAGTGAAAGTCTCGGCCAGGGGGACTATGGCTACACCTTC.

This clone was detected once. The chain employs TRBV27 and TRBJ2-3; TRBD1 matches at 12 bases. The CDR3 is made up of 18 amino acids. With 6 bases clipped from V and 2 bases from J, the junction kept 12 bases outside the gene matches. Germline CDR1 MNHEY, CDR2 SMNVEV (reference sequence). This CDR3 is CASRAGTGGSQLTDTQYF. The CDR3 nucleotides are TGTGCCAGCAGGGCCGGGACAGGGGGCTCTCAACTCACAGATACGCAGTATTTT.